The rows below give T cell receptor beta chains drawn from one sample of a study of OX40 agonist ivuxolimab in advanced cancers. Libraries were prepared by immunoSEQ multiplex PCR; TCRdb keeps only in-frame clonotypes and omits some of them. In the table there are about 21,000 clones, around 87% of which are singletons. The sequencing used CD4+ or CD8+ T cells sorted from blood, collected in a trial of the OX40 agonist ivuxolimab. These receptors were obtained from an adult with an advanced solid tumor such as melanoma, head and neck, liver or kidney cancer. CDR3s include the opening cysteine and the closing phenylalanine or tryptophan. The D gene is left open where the match is weak. Clone size is not always given. Where it is, it says once, few, many or a class for expanded clones.

j_call	d_call	clone_size	v_call	cdr3_aa	cdr3_nt
TRBJ2-5	TRBD2	-	TRBV11-2	CASSLAGGTETQYF	TGTGCCAGCAGCTTAGCGGGGGGGACCGAGACCCAGTACTTC
TRBJ2-7	TRBD2	-	TRBV4-2	CASSPGRGSYEQYF	TGTGCCAGCAGCCCCGGGAGGGGCTCCTACGAGCAGTACTTC
TRBJ2-1	-	-	TRBV7-9	CASSSQGRDSAYNEQFF	TGTGCCAGCAGCTCCCAGGGAAGGGATTCAGCCTACAATGAGCAGTTCTTC
TRBJ1-1	-	-	TRBV7-3	CASSLMAGNTEAFF	TGTGCCAGCAGCTTAATGGCGGGGAACACTGAAGCTTTCTTT
TRBJ1-1	TRBD1	-	TRBV6-1	CASRTGGTEAFF	TGTGCCAGCAGGACAGGGGGCACTGAAGCTTTCTTT
TRBJ2-7	-	once	TRBV5-6	CASSFSYEQYF	TGTGCCAGCAGCTTTAGTTACGAGCAGTACTTC
TRBJ1-1	-	-	TRBV11-2	CASSLDPRGIMNTEAFF	TGTGCCAGCAGCTTAGATCCCCGTGGGATAATGAACACTGAAGCTTTCTTT
TRBJ1-6	-	-	TRBV7-6	CASSLGPAERNSPLHF	TGTGCCAGCAGCTTGGGCCCGGCCGAAAGGAATTCACCCCTCCACTTT
TRBJ2-1	-	-	TRBV6-5	CASRPDSGTYNEQFF	TGTGCCAGCAGACCCGATTCAGGGACATACAATGAGCAGTTCTTC
TRBJ1-5	TRBD1	-	TRBV30	CAWGDRGYQPQHF	TGTGCCTGGGGGGACAGGGGATATCAGCCCCAGCATTTT
TRBJ1-6	-	-	TRBV5-1	CASSLGGGRPLHF	TGCGCCAGCAGCCTGGGGGGGGGAAGACCCCTCCACTTT
TRBJ1-4	TRBD1	-	TRBV5-8	CASTPVDRENEKLFF	TGTGCCAGCACCCCCGTAGACAGGGAGAATGAAAAACTGTTTTTT
TRBJ2-7	-	-	TRBV19	CASSIRATYEQYF	TGTGCCAGTAGTATCCGGGCGACCTACGAGCAGTACTTC
TRBJ2-7	-	-	TRBV5-5	CASSLGQSMSYEQYF	TGTGCCAGCAGCTTGGGACAGAGCATGTCCTACGAGCAGTACTTC
TRBJ1-1	-	once	TRBV5-6	CASSLRGSHFTEAFF	TGTGCCAGCAGCTTGAGAGGTAGCCATTTCACTGAAGCTTTCTTT
TRBJ1-2	-	-	TRBV11-2	CASSLASPYYYGYTF	TGTGCCAGCAGCTTAGCGTCACCGTATTACTATGGCTACACCTTC
TRBJ2-7	-	-	TRBV7-2	CASSLDNTAGYEQYF	TGTGCCAGCAGCTTAGATAATACGGCGGGATACGAGCAGTACTTC
TRBJ1-4	-	-	TRBV18	CASSPPRGGESMEKLFF	TGTGCCAGCTCACCACCCCGGGGGGGCGAGAGTATGGAAAAACTGTTTTTT
TRBJ2-3	-	-	TRBV9	CASSGDSSTDTQYF	TGTGCCAGCAGCGGAGACTCGAGCACAGATACGCAGTATTTT
TRBJ2-6	-	-	TRBV30	CAWSPLGLSGANVLTF	TGTGCCTGGAGCCCCCTGGGGCTCTCTGGGGCCAACGTCCTGACTTTC
TRBJ1-1	-	-	TRBV6-5	CASSWNLETAQAFF	TGTGCCAGCAGTTGGAATTTGGAGACAGCCCAAGCTTTCTTT
TRBJ1-2	TRBD1	-	TRBV5-4	CASSLPGQGLNYGYTF	TGTGCCAGCAGCCTGCCGGGACAGGGCCTTAACTATGGCTACACCTTC
TRBJ1-1	-	once	TRBV6-6	CASSYSTVNTEAFF	TGTGCCAGCAGTTACTCGACGGTGAACACTGAAGCTTTCTTT
TRBJ2-3	-	-	TRBV7-6	CASSLGWVSTDTQYF	TGTGCCAGCAGCTTAGGATGGGTGAGCACAGATACGCAGTATTTT
TRBJ2-1	TRBD2	-	TRBV15	CATSRAPGGNEQFF	TGTGCCACCAGCAGAGCTCCGGGGGGGAATGAGCAGTTCTTC
TRBJ1-2	-	-	TRBV5-1	CASSLVPESHYGYTF	TGCGCCAGCAGCTTGGTCCCAGAGAGCCACTATGGCTACACCTTC